This is a list of T cell receptor beta chains from one sample in a study of blood T cell repertoires in COVID-19. This table comes from immunoSEQ multiplex PCR, and its TCRdb copy is limited to in-frame clones, with some not included. The sample lists around 160,000 clones; approximately 80% were seen once. Sequencing input: peripheral blood. These receptors came from a human donor with acute or convalescent COVID-19. The donor label of this sample is uncertain. Both conserved end residues are part of each CDR3. D genes are given only for firm matches. Clone size, where shown, is once, few, many, or a class for clones that have expanded.

v_call: TRBV3-1/TRBV3-2; d_call: TRBD1; cdr3_length: 13; clone_size: NA; j_call: TRBJ1-5; cdr3_aa: CASSRQGNQPQHF; cdr3_nt: TGTGCCAGCAGCCGACAGGGTAATCAGCCCCAGCATTTT
v_call: TRBV30; d_call: NA; cdr3_length: 12; clone_size: once; j_call: TRBJ1-2; cdr3_aa: CAWRVTGRGYTF; cdr3_nt: TGTGCCTGGAGGGTAACCGGTAGAGGCTACACCTTC
v_call: TRBV5-4; d_call: NA; cdr3_length: 14; clone_size: NA; j_call: TRBJ2-5; cdr3_aa: CASSYKTRGETQYF; cdr3_nt: TGTGCCAGCAGCTACAAGACCCGAGGGGAGACCCAGTACTTC
v_call: TRBV6-6; d_call: NA; cdr3_length: 15; clone_size: NA; j_call: TRBJ1-1; cdr3_aa: CASSPAAGDVTEAFF; cdr3_nt: TGTGCCAGCAGTCCCGCGGCAGGGGATGTCACTGAAGCTTTCTTT
v_call: TRBV7-9; d_call: NA; cdr3_length: 14; clone_size: NA; j_call: TRBJ2-2; cdr3_aa: CASSQEHSTGELFF; cdr3_nt: TGTGCCAGCAGCCAAGAGCACAGCACCGGGGAGCTGTTTTTT
v_call: TRBV7-8; d_call: NA; cdr3_length: 12; clone_size: NA; j_call: TRBJ1-5; cdr3_aa: CATQGTTEPQHF; cdr3_nt: TGTGCCACTCAGGGGACTACGGAGCCCCAGCATTTT
v_call: TRBV19; d_call: NA; cdr3_length: 15; clone_size: once; j_call: TRBJ1-1; cdr3_aa: CASIRGRQMNTEAFF; cdr3_nt: TGTGCCAGTATTAGAGGAAGACAGATGAACACTGAAGCTTTCTTT
v_call: TRBV9; d_call: NA; cdr3_length: 15; clone_size: NA; j_call: TRBJ1-3; cdr3_aa: CASSVVGGSGNTIYF; cdr3_nt: TGTGCCAGCAGCGTAGTAGGGGGTTCTGGAAACACCATATATTTT
v_call: TRBV19; d_call: NA; cdr3_length: 13; clone_size: NA; j_call: TRBJ1-2; cdr3_aa: CASTYDRAYGYTF; cdr3_nt: TGTGCCAGTACCTACGACAGAGCCTATGGCTACACCTTC
v_call: TRBV5-1; d_call: NA; cdr3_length: 12; clone_size: NA; j_call: TRBJ2-2; cdr3_aa: CASSPGAGELFF; cdr3_nt: TGCGCCAGCAGTCCCGGGGCCGGGGAGCTGTTTTTT
v_call: TRBV3-1/TRBV3-2; d_call: NA; cdr3_length: 14; clone_size: NA; j_call: TRBJ1-1; cdr3_aa: CASSQVSGPTEAFF; cdr3_nt: TGTGCCAGCAGCCAAGTCTCAGGGCCCACTGAAGCTTTCTTT
v_call: TRBV30; d_call: TRBD1; cdr3_length: 14; clone_size: NA; j_call: TRBJ1-5; cdr3_aa: CAWSLGQGNQPQHF; cdr3_nt: TGTGCCTGGAGTCTCGGACAGGGCAATCAGCCCCAGCATTTT
v_call: TRBV2; d_call: TRBD1; cdr3_length: 14; clone_size: many; j_call: TRBJ1-2; cdr3_aa: CASSGTGGYYGYTF; cdr3_nt: TGTGCCAGCAGTGGGACAGGGGGGTACTATGGCTACACCTTC